This TCR beta chain came from a study of T-cell reconstitution after alpha-beta-depleted transplantation in children. Notes on this clonotype: Its antigen is not known.

General observations from the study: At one year after transplant, newly produced T cells mostly accounted for T-cell counts and diversity. Day-60 TCRbeta diversity that was high in some patients was derived from surviving recipient T cells and thymic progenitors. Alpha-beta T cells present about two months after transplant were reported to originate from several hundred expanded graft clones.

The CDR3 has 13 amino acids. Germline CDR1 MDHEN, CDR2 SYDVKM. V was shortened by 4 bases and J by 2 bases, with 9 bases between the two germline ends. Preparation of the TCRbeta library involved a method that used unique molecular identifiers. TCRdb re-called the PCR reads with MiXCR, one entry per CDR3 protein. The repertoire holds about 290,000 distinct CDR3 sequences, with over 9.5% as singletons. This TCR was recovered from a boy under two years old with acute myeloid leukemia, due to receive a stem cell transplant. The sample was PBMCs, taken before TCRalphabeta/CD19-depleted stem cell transplant. The chain couples TRBV28 to TRBJ2-7; D not resolved. Here the CDR3 reads CASSYHGPYEQYF. CDR3 nucleotides: TGTGCCAGCAGTTATCACGGCCCCTACGAGCAGTACTTC.